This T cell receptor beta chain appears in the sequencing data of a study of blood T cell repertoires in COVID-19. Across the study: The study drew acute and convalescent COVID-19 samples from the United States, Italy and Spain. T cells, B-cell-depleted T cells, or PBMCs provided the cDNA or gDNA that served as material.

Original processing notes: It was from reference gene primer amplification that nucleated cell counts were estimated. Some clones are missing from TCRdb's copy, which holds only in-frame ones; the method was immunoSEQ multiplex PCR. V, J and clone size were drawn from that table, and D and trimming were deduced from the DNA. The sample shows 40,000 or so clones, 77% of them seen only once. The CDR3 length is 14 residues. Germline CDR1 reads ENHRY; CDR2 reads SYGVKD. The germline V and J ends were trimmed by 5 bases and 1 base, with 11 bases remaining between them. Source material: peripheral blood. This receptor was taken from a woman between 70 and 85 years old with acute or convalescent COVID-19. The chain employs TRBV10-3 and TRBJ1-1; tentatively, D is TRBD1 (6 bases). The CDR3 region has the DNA TGTGCCATCAGTCCACAGGGCGGGAACACTGAAGCTTTCTTT. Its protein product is CAISPQGGNTEAFF.